These 24 T cell receptor beta chains were sequenced from one sample in a study of blood T cell repertoires in COVID-19 (dated by TCRdb to 2020 to 2021). Library preparation was by the immunoSEQ multiplex PCR assay. In TCRdb, the immuneACCESS table is reduced to in-frame sequences with V and J assigned. These tables do not hold every clone; where another copy was compared, an unresolved V gene accounts for under half, and the others remain unexplained. The sample includes some 200,000 clones, with 80% to 90% observed a single time. The ten largest account for approximately 7.2% of the sample. Sequencing input: PBMCs or T cells enriched from blood (not recorded which). These receptors all come from a man younger than 45 in a cohort exposed to, infected with or recovered from COVID-19 (not recorded which).

The chain carries TRBV5-1 and TRBJ2-2, with D tentatively TRBD2 (5 bases). V lost 1 base and J lost 4, with 23 bases in between. From germline, CDR1 is SGHRS and CDR2 YFSETQ. The CDR3 runs 19 residues. The CDR3: CASSLIWVTGGLITGELFF. The CDR3 DNA is TGCGCCAGCAGCTTGATATGGGTAACCGGCGGGTTGATCACCGGGGAGCTGTTTTTT.

The CDR3 spells CASSPQGLAGELNEQFF. The CDR3, as DNA: TGCGCCAGCAGCCCGCAGGGACTAGCGGGGGAACTCAATGAGCAGTTCTTC. The chain carries TRBV5-1 and TRBJ2-1, with TRBD2 matching 14 bases. CDR3 length: 17 amino acids. Germline-derived CDR1 and CDR2 are SGHRS and YFSETQ. V dropped 4 bases and J dropped 6; count of bases not matched to a gene: 9.

The chain carries TRBV28 and TRBJ1-1; a possible D gene is TRBD1 (5 bases). Germline CDR1 reads MDHEN; CDR2 reads SYDVKM. The CDR3 contains 12 residues. Trimming stripped 8 bases from V and 5 bases from J, with 12 bases between. The CDR3 DNA reads as TGTGCCAGCCTTGGGGGAGGTACTGAAGCTTTCTTT. Translated: CASLGGGTEAFF.

J is TRBJ1-1 and V is TRBV12-3 or TRBV12-4; the D gene is possibly TRBD1 (5 bases). The CDR3 sequence is 13 residues long. Deletions cut 7 bases from V and 4 bases from J, with 13 bases between. For the CDR3, the DNA is TGTGCCAGCACCCGGGGACTGCGCACTGAAGCTTTCTTT. Amino acids: CASTRGLRTEAFF.

This chain connects TRBV5-1 to TRBJ2-1; TRBD2 matches 10 bases. V shed 7 bases and J 0 bases; nucleotides not matched to a gene: 10. CDR1 and CDR2 from the germline V gene are SGHRS and YFSETQ. The CDR3 runs 17 residues. This chain's CDR3 is CASRISGRPGSYNEQFF. The CDR3 coding sequence is TGCGCCAGCCGCATTAGCGGGAGGCCTGGCTCCTACAATGAGCAGTTCTTC.

The CDR3 is CATSPTLQGFVQPQHF. In DNA form, the CDR3 reads TGTGCCACCAGTCCTACGCTTCAGGGATTCGTGCAGCCCCAGCATTTT. The chain carries TRBV15 and TRBJ1-5; a weak D match, TRBD1 (5 bases). CDR3 size: 16 residues. CDR1 is LNHNV and CDR2 is YYDKDF in the germline V gene (reference sequence). The ends were cut back, 6 bases at V and 7 bases at J, with 22 bases in the middle.

The chain is built from TRBV9 and TRBJ2-5, with 7 bases fitting TRBD1. With 3 bases clipped from V and 5 bases from J, the junction kept 13 bases outside the gene matches. Germline CDR1 SGDLS, CDR2 YYNGEE. CDR3 size: 16 residues. The CDR3 reads CASSAWAGGRWETQYF. The CDR3 region has the DNA TGTGCCAGCAGCGCATGGGCAGGGGGTCGGTGGGAGACCCAGTACTTC.

This chain uses TRBV9 with TRBJ1-3, with a tentative D call TRBD1 (5 bases). Trimming stripped 0 bases from V and 0 bases from J, with 13 bases between. Germline assignment: CDR1 SGDLS and CDR2 YYNGEE. The CDR3 has 17 residues. CDR3 DNA sequence: TGTGCCAGCAGCGTAGACCCGGGACTCGTCTCTGGAAACACCATATATTTT. Translation: CASSVDPGLVSGNTIYF.

The rearrangement links TRBV6-5 to TRBJ1-2; TRBD1 is a possible D gene (5 bases). The CDR3 sequence is 14 residues long. Deletions cut 1 base from V and 7 bases from J, with 13 bases between. Germline V gene data show CDR1 as MNHEY and CDR2 as SVGAGI. The CDR3, as DNA: TGTGCCAGCAGTTACTTTCAGGGTTTGGCTGGCTACACCTTC. Its translation is CASSYFQGLAGYTF.

The chain is built from TRBV21-1 and TRBJ1-2. TRBV21-1 represents a pseudogene. The CDR3 is 14 amino acids. This CDR3 reads CASSNLSFGGAYTF. DNA of the CDR3: TGTGCCAGCAGCAATCTGAGTTTTGGGGGGGCCTACACCTTC.

This clone was picked up one time. V usage is TRBV6-5 and J usage is TRBJ2-1; D perhaps matches TRBD2 (6 bases). The germline V and J ends were trimmed by 4 bases and 4 bases, with 14 bases remaining between them. CDR1 is MNHEY, CDR2 SVGAGI, per germline. The CDR3 spans 15 residues. CDR3 residues: CASSFPGTGYNEQFF. CDR3 coding DNA: TGTGCCAGCAGTTTTCCGGGGACTGGATACAATGAGCAGTTCTTC.

The chain couples TRBV19 to TRBJ2-5; D perhaps matches TRBD1 (6 bases). Germline CDR1 reads LNHDA; CDR2 reads SQIVND (reference sequence). Deletions cut 3 bases from V and 1 base from J, with 6 bases between. This CDR3 has 13 residues. The CDR3 loop reads CASSMGAQETQYF. CDR3 nucleotide sequence: TGTGCCAGTAGTATGGGGGCCCAAGAGACCCAGTACTTC.

The rearrangement uses TRBV6-5 and TRBJ1-3, with D maybe TRBD1 (5 bases). CDR3 length equals 15 residues. CDR1 and CDR2 (germline): MNHEY, SVGAGI. V was cut by 2 bases and J by 1 base, with 9 bases left in between. CDR3 sequence (DNA): TGTGCCAGCAGTTACGCGCCAGGGTCTGGAAACACCATATATTTT. This gives the protein CASSYAPGSGNTIYF.

This chain joins TRBV5-6 and TRBJ2-1; 13 bases are a match to TRBD2. The CDR3 totals 16 residues. Germline CDR1 reads SGHDT; CDR2 reads YYEEEE. With V trimmed by 2 bases and J by 5 bases, 4 bases remained unmatched. CDR3 in amino acids: CASSFRTSGRNNEQFF. In DNA form, the CDR3 reads TGTGCCAGCAGCTTTCGGACTAGCGGGAGAAACAATGAGCAGTTCTTC.

The chain uses TRBV4-2 and TRBJ1-3, with D perhaps matching TRBD1 (6 bases). Trimming took off 3 bases at V and 0 bases at J, with 9 bases between the two ends. The length of the CDR3 is 15 residues. Germline CDR1 and CDR2: LGHNA and YNFKEQ. The CDR3 reads CASSQDSISGNTIYF. Here the CDR3 DNA reads TGTGCCAGCAGCCAGGACAGCATCTCTGGAAACACCATATATTTT.

The rearrangement joins TRBV18 to TRBJ1-5; D gene uncertain. V gave up 2 bases and J gave up 4 bases, with 12 bases separating them. Germline lookup yields CDR1 KGHSH and CDR2 LQKENI. The CDR3 has 15 amino acids. The CDR3 sequence is CASSPEVAGNQPQHF. CDR3 DNA sequence: TGTGCCAGCTCACCAGAGGTCGCGGGAAATCAGCCCCAGCATTTT.

The chain recombines TRBV7-2 with TRBJ2-1; 12 positions match TRBD2. CDR3 length: 18 residues. V was pared by 1 base and J by 5 bases, with 9 bases of the junction left unmatched. Looked up from germline, CDR1 is SGHTA and CDR2 is FQGNSA. CDR3 loop: CASSLERLAGGIHNEQFF. The DNA for the CDR3 is TGTGCCAGCAGCTTAGAAAGGCTAGCGGGAGGGATTCACAATGAGCAGTTCTTC.

The chain employs TRBV4-1 and TRBJ1-3; 8 nucleotides line up with TRBD1. The CDR3 is made up of 17 amino acids. The trim removed 0 bases at V and 3 bases at J, leaving 7 bases unmatched. From germline, CDR1 is MGHRA and CDR2 YSYEKL. The CDR3 region has the DNA TGCGCCAGCAGCCAAGATCTCAGGGGGCGGGTTGGAAACACCATATATTTT. It yields the protein CASSQDLRGRVGNTIYF.

The genes are TRBV7-9 and TRBJ1-2; D is unresolved. The CDR3 is 14 amino acids. With 4 bases removed from V and 3 bases from J, the gap between germline ends came to 12 bases. Germline V gene lookup returns CDR1 SEHNR and CDR2 FQNEAQ (reference sequence). The CDR3 spells CASSSNRVHYGYTF. For the CDR3, the DNA is TGTGCCAGCAGCTCGAACCGGGTCCACTATGGCTACACCTTC.

This chain links TRBV23-1 with TRBJ2-7; 9 bases line up with TRBD1. TRBV23-1 is designated an ORF whose function remains uncertain. Losses at the gene ends were 9 bases for V and 3 bases for J; bases not matched to a gene: 6. CDR3 length equals 13 residues. DNA for the CDR3: TGCGCCAGGGATAACAGGGGGCACTACGAGCAGTACTTC. It encodes CARDNRGHYEQYF.

This chain uses TRBV2 with TRBJ1-6, with unresolved D. Germline CDR1 and CDR2: SNHLY and FYNNEI. Trimming cost V 3 bases and J 7 bases, with 19 bases left between them. This CDR3 contains 17 residues. The CDR3 region is CASSEIQWEGGNSPLHF. The CDR3 region has the DNA TGTGCCAGCAGTGAGATACAATGGGAAGGCGGGAATTCACCCCTCCACTTT.

J is TRBJ2-1 and V is TRBV5-1; D call uncertain. The CDR3 spans 14 residues. Germline V gene lookup returns CDR1 SGHRS and CDR2 YFSETQ. The V and J ends lost 0 bases and 5 bases respectively, with 9 bases between them. The CDR3 sequence is CASSLAGPDNEQFF. The CDR3 bases are TGCGCCAGCAGCTTGGCCGGTCCTGACAATGAGCAGTTCTTC.

The V call is TRBV5-4, the J call TRBJ2-2, with TRBD2 matching over 8 bases. The ends lost 0 bases at V and 3 bases at J; junction bases unmatched: 10. Germline V gene sequence: CDR1 SGHNT, CDR2 YYREEE (reference sequence). The CDR3 totals 18 residues. CDR3: CASSLAPFAGGYTGELFF. The CDR3 DNA reads TGTGCCAGCAGCTTGGCCCCCTTTGCGGGGGGCTACACCGGGGAGCTGTTTTTT.

This chain connects TRBV6-2 or TRBV6-3 to TRBJ2-3; tentatively, D is TRBD2 (6 bases). CDR3 length: 14 amino acids. Germline V gene sequence: CDR1 MNHEY, CDR2 SVGEGT. The ends were cut back, 4 bases at V and 2 bases at J, with 10 bases in the middle. Here the CDR3 reads CASSLGRFTDTQYF. The CDR3 DNA is TGTGCCAGCAGTTTGGGGAGGTTCACAGATACGCAGTATTTT.